Listed here are 4 T cell receptor beta chains from one sample, sequenced in a study of radiation and T cells in renal cell carcinoma. As for time point: blood 4 weeks post-SBRT, at nephrectomy. Treatment in this sample: 15 Gy SBRT to primary tumor, nephrectomy 4 weeks later. Generated by immunoSEQ multiplex PCR, the TCRdb table keeps only in-frame clones and is missing some. The repertoire has approximately 65,000 clones, around 80% of them found once; the top ten carry roughly 7.5%. The sequenced sample was blood, obtained from a patient whose treatment included radiotherapy and nephrectomy. These receptors came from a man aged 55-75 years with renal cell carcinoma.

The chain uses TRBV5-1 and TRBJ1-3; no firm D call. The CDR3 is made up of 16 amino acids. The germline V gene has CDR1 SGHRS and CDR2 YFSETQ. V lost 0 bases and J lost 0, with 10 bases in between. For the CDR3, the DNA is TGCGCCAGCAGCTTGGGATGGGGATCCTCTGGAAACACCATATATTTT. Residues: CASSLGWGSSGNTIYF.

The count of this clone is one. The DNA of the CDR3 is TGTGCCAGCAGCTTACTAGGGACTAGCGGGGGGATTGGCGGGGAGCTGTTTTTT. This encodes CASSLLGTSGGIGGELFF. The J gene is TRBJ2-2, the V gene TRBV7-8; 15 bases map to TRBD2. Per the germline V gene, CDR1 is SGHVS and CDR2 is FQNEAQ. The CDR3 length is 18 residues. The V gene end was trimmed by 2 bases and the J gene end by 7 bases; junction bases not matched to a gene: 8.

In DNA form, the CDR3 reads TGTGCCAGTAGTATAGCCGGGGAAAGCTATGGCTACACCTTC. Protein: CASSIAGESYGYTF. This sequence joins TRBV19 and TRBJ1-2; D gene ambiguous. CDR1 LNHDA and CDR2 SQIVND come from the germline V gene (reference sequence). The ends were cut back, 1 base at V and 4 bases at J, with 10 bases in the middle. This CDR3 region has 14 residues.

The V and J genes are TRBV7-6 and TRBJ1-4; D is ambiguous. The CDR3 covers 14 residues. Per the germline V gene, CDR1 is SGHVS and CDR2 is FNYEAQ. V lost 1 base and J lost 8, with 11 bases in between. CDR3 bases: TGTGCCAGCAGCTTAGAGCTGGATACGGAAAAACTGTTTTTT. Translating it yields CASSLELDTEKLFF. The full variable domain, its missing parts supplied by reference TRBV7-6 and TRBJ1-4, is GAGVSQSPRYKVTKRGQDVALRCDPISGHVSLYWYRQALGQGPEFLTYFNYEAQQDKSGLPNDRFSAERPEGSISTLTIQRTEQRDSAMYRCASSLELDTEKLFFGSGTQLSVL.